Following are 32 T cell receptor beta chains from one sample sequenced in a study of identifying expanded T cells in peripheral blood. Using immunoSEQ multiplex PCR, the repertoire was profiled, and TCRdb retains in-frame clones only, with some absent. The sample has roughly 81,000 clones, around 84% seen once. The sample taken for sequencing was blood. These receptor sequences come from a person aged 18 to 75 in good health.

The V and J genes are TRBV28 and TRBJ2-3; possible D gene TRBD2, 5 bases. V was clipped by 4 bases and J by 3 bases, with 17 bases between them. Looked up from germline, CDR1 is MDHEN and CDR2 is SYDVKM. This CDR3 spans 16 amino acids. Written as DNA, the CDR3 is TGTGCCAGCAGTTCAGCCCTGGATGGAGGAACAGATACGCAGTATTTT. The encoded protein is CASSSALDGGTDTQYF. Complete variable domain (other parts from reference TRBV28 and TRBJ2-3): DVKVTQSSRYLVKRTGEKVFLECVQDMDHENMFWYRQDPGLGLRLIYFSYDVKMKEKGDIPEGYSVSREKKERFSLILESASTNQTSMYLCASSSALDGGTDTQYFGPGTRLTVL.

V usage is TRBV6-5 and J usage is TRBJ1-1, with D possibly being TRBD1 (6 bases). V shed 2 bases and J shed 4 bases, with 14 bases lying between them. The CDR3 contains 15 residues. The germline V gene encodes CDR1 MNHEY and CDR2 SVGAGI. CDR3 DNA: TGTGCCAGCAGTTACAATGAACAGGGAGGCACTGAAGCTTTCTTT. Encoded protein: CASSYNEQGGTEAFF.

The J gene is TRBJ2-7, the V gene TRBV28, with 9 bases identical to TRBD1. Germline V gene data show CDR1 as MDHEN and CDR2 as SYDVKM. CDR3 length: 17 amino acids. V lost 5 bases to trimming and J lost 0 bases; unmatched junction nucleotides: 11. CDR3 nucleotide sequence: TGTGCCAGCAGTCGAATACAGGGGGCAGCAAGCTCCTACGAGCAGTACTTC. Translated: CASSRIQGAASSYEQYF. The entire variable domain, with the rest obtained from reference TRBV28 and TRBJ2-7, is as follows: DVKVTQSSRYLVKRTGEKVFLECVQDMDHENMFWYRQDPGLGLRLIYFSYDVKMKEKGDIPEGYSVSREKKERFSLILESASTNQTSMYLCASSRIQGAASSYEQYFGPGTRLTVT.

V gene TRBV5-6 combines with J gene TRBJ2-5, with D unresolved. V was trimmed by 6 bases and J by 0 bases, leaving 9 bases between them. The CDR3 covers 13 residues. Germline assignment: CDR1 SGHDT and CDR2 YYEEEE. This chain's CDR3 is CASTIPNQETQYF. The CDR3, as DNA: TGTGCCAGCACGATCCCTAACCAAGAGACCCAGTACTTC.

The CDR3 protein is CAISDKGGVYNEQFF. As DNA, the CDR3 is TGTGCCATCAGTGATAAGGGCGGTGTGTACAATGAGCAGTTCTTC. The gene calls are TRBV10-3 and TRBJ2-1; D remains unclear. In germline, CDR1 is ENHRY, CDR2 SYGVKD. This CDR3 is built from 15 residues. V lost 3 bases to trimming and J lost 4 bases, with 13 bases between them.

The CDR3 nucleotides read TGTGCCAGTAGTATAACACAAACCTACGAGCAGTACTTC. Its translation is CASSITQTYEQYF. The rearrangement uses TRBV19 and TRBJ2-7, with unresolved D. The CDR3 extends over 13 amino acids. Germline CDR1 LNHDA, CDR2 SQIVND (reference sequence). Trimming took off 2 bases at V and 2 bases at J, with 7 bases between the two ends.

V gene TRBV19 combines with J gene TRBJ2-7; either TRBD1 or TRBD2 may supply D (7 bases each). This CDR3 is 15 amino acids long. V was cut by 2 bases and J by 0 bases, with 11 bases left in between. Germline CDR1 and CDR2: LNHDA and SQIVND (reference sequence). The CDR3 DNA reads TGTGCCAGTAGTATAAGCGGGGACAGCTCCTACGAGCAGTACTTC. Protein product: CASSISGDSSYEQYF.

V is TRBV25-1 and J is TRBJ2-1; 7 bases are a match to TRBD1. Germline CDR1 reads MGHDK; CDR2 reads SYGVNS. This CDR3 has 15 amino acids. The V segment lost 6 bases and the J segment 5 bases; nucleotides outside the gene matches: 10. The CDR3 DNA sequence: TGTGCCAGCAGACTCGGACAGGTGGGCAACAATGAGCAGTTCTTC. Its protein product is CASRLGQVGNNEQFF.

This clone has more than one count but fewer than ten. J is TRBJ2-5 and V is TRBV15; unclear D gene. The CDR3 length is 12 residues. The germline V gene has CDR1 LNHNV and CDR2 YYDKDF (reference sequence). V lost 3 bases and J 2 bases, leaving 4 bases between the germline ends. Written as DNA, the CDR3 is TGTGCCACCAGCAGGGGGCAAGAGACCCAGTACTTC. Translation gives CATSRGQETQYF.

This chain connects TRBV28 to TRBJ2-1; 8 bases line up with TRBD2. The CDR3 is made up of 16 amino acids. The V and J ends lost 6 bases and 3 bases, in that order; junction bases with no gene match: 10. In germline, CDR1 is MDHEN, CDR2 SYDVKM. The CDR3 DNA is TGTGCCAGCAGCGACCTCGGGGGGGGAAACTACAATGAGCAGTTCTTC. This codes for CASSDLGGGNYNEQFF.

V usage is TRBV7-6 and J usage is TRBJ2-5; no definite D call. CDR1 and CDR2 (germline): SGHVS, FNYEAQ. CDR3 length: 15 residues. V lost 1 base, J lost 4 bases, and 13 bases lay in between. The CDR3 loop reads CASSLGPSRGETQYF. Here the CDR3 DNA reads TGTGCCAGCAGCTTAGGGCCCTCACGAGGAGAGACCCAGTACTTC.

J is TRBJ1-2 and V is TRBV18, with 7 bases fitting TRBD1. Trimming removed 1 base from V and 8 bases from J; junction bases left unmatched: 13. CDR1 is KGHSH, CDR2 LQKENI, per germline. The CDR3 consists of 16 residues. Here the CDR3 reads CASSPQEGAQTVGYTF. In nucleotides, the CDR3 is TGTGCCAGCTCACCACAGGAGGGGGCGCAGACCGTCGGCTACACCTTC.

The V gene is TRBV7-9, the J gene TRBJ2-7; 10 bases agree with TRBD1. This CDR3 comprises 15 residues. Per the germline V gene, CDR1 is SEHNR and CDR2 is FQNEAQ (reference sequence). V was clipped by 5 bases and J by 1 base; unmatched bases: 5. In nucleotides, the CDR3 is TGTGCCAGCAGCCGGGACAGGGGCGCGTCCTACGAGCAGTACTTC. It encodes CASSRDRGASYEQYF.

The CDR3 DNA reads TGCAGCGCTTGGACTAGCGGTCTACGTGAGCAGTACTTC. Encoded protein: CSAWTSGLREQYF. The chain has TRBV29-1 and TRBJ2-7, with 10 positions matching TRBD2. J was trimmed by 7 bases and V by 7 bases; bases with no gene match: 10. The CDR3 is made up of 13 amino acids. Germline V gene sequence: CDR1 SQVTM, CDR2 ANQGSEA.

V is TRBV6-5 and J is TRBJ2-1; unclear D gene. V shed 3 bases and J shed 5 bases, with 11 bases lying between them. The CDR3 totals 14 residues. Germline V lookup: CDR1 MNHEY, CDR2 SVGAGI. In DNA, the CDR3 is TGTGCCAGCAGTTATGAGGACGGAGACAATGAGCAGTTCTTC. It is translated as CASSYEDGDNEQFF.

This clone came up once. The chain couples TRBV9 to TRBJ2-7; D possibly corresponds to TRBD1 (6 bases). The CDR3 extends over 16 amino acids. Germline V lookup: CDR1 SGDLS, CDR2 YYNGEE. Deletions cut 4 bases from V and 8 bases from J, with 25 bases between. The CDR3 DNA sequence: TGTGCCAGCAGCCCGAGGGGACAACCCCTGTCCCCCCAGCAGTACTTC. Amino acids: CASSPRGQPLSPQQYF.

V and J are TRBV6-6 and TRBJ2-5; D is unresolved. This CDR3 contains 13 residues. CDR1 MNHNY and CDR2 SVGAGI come from the germline V gene (reference sequence). The V and J ends lost 6 bases and 2 bases respectively, with 10 bases between them. This CDR3 is CASRRDQQETQYF. The CDR3 DNA reads as TGTGCCAGCAGACGAGACCAACAAGAGACCCAGTACTTC.

The chain has TRBV6-5 and TRBJ1-4; unclear D gene. Germline V gives CDR1 MNHEY, CDR2 SVGAGI. CDR3 length: 15 amino acids. Trimming cost V 0 bases and J 3 bases, with 8 bases left between them. For the CDR3, the DNA is TGTGCCAGCAGTTACTCCTGGGGTTCTAATGAAAAACTGTTTTTT. Its protein product is CASSYSWGSNEKLFF.

This rearrangement joins TRBV10-3 to TRBJ2-3; 7 bases line up with TRBD2. The length of the CDR3 is 14 residues. The V gene end was trimmed by 6 bases and the J gene end by 2 bases; junction bases not matched to a gene: 5. Germline CDR1 is ENHRY and CDR2 is SYGVKD. The CDR3 sequence: CAIRGGDSTDTQYF. CDR3 DNA: TGTGCCATCAGGGGAGGGGACTCCACAGATACGCAGTATTTT.

This clone was observed once. This chain uses TRBV2 with TRBJ2-7; 9 bases are shared with TRBD2. The CDR3 spans 18 residues. V dropped 7 bases and J dropped 4; count of bases not matched to a gene: 20. CDR1 and CDR2 (germline): SNHLY, FYNNEI. DNA for the CDR3: TGTGCCAGCACCTCGGGGCTAGCGGGAACCCCCTTTGGGTACGAGCAGTACTTC. Residues: CASTSGLAGTPFGYEQYF.

The rearrangement joins TRBV28 to TRBJ1-2; 11 bases are shared with TRBD1. Trimming cost V 5 bases and J 7 bases; bases outside gene matches: 6. CDR1 and CDR2 (germline): MDHEN, SYDVKM. This CDR3 has 14 amino acids. The CDR3 is CASSGTGGLGGYTF. CDR3 nucleotides: TGTGCCAGCAGTGGGACAGGGGGTTTAGGTGGCTACACCTTC.

The chain recombines TRBV25-1 with TRBJ2-7; tentative D call: TRBD1 (6 bases). Trimming pared 3 bases from V and 0 bases from J, leaving 9 bases between. This CDR3 spans 14 amino acids. The V gene's germline CDR1 is MGHDK and CDR2 SYGVNS. CDR3 DNA: TGTGCCAGCAGTGAGATAGGGGGCTCCTACGAGCAGTACTTC. Translating it yields CASSEIGGSYEQYF.

The rearrangement joins TRBV4-1 to TRBJ2-7, with 9 bases fitting TRBD1. V shed 5 bases, J shed 7 bases, and the junction held 12 bases outside the gene matches. CDR1 is MGHRA and CDR2 is YSYEKL in the germline V gene. The CDR3 covers 15 residues. The CDR3 protein is CASSTAPGQGREQYF. CDR3 in DNA: TGCGCCAGCAGCACCGCCCCCGGACAGGGGAGGGAGCAGTACTTC.

The CDR3 sequence: CASSSGTGSYEQYF. CDR3 coding DNA: TGTGCCAGCAGCTCCGGGACAGGGTCTTACGAGCAGTACTTC. The chain recombines TRBV7-2 with TRBJ2-7; 9 bases fit TRBD1. The ends lost 4 bases at V and 4 bases at J; junction bases unmatched: 5. The germline gives CDR1 SGHTA, CDR2 FQGNSA. This CDR3 has 14 residues.

The chain is built from TRBV5-8 and TRBJ1-2; D unclear. The CDR3 is 13 residues long. The V gene lost 2 bases and the J gene lost 4 bases, with 9 bases spanning the gap. The germline CDR1 and CDR2 sequences are SGHTS and YDEGEE. CDR3 in amino acids: CASSLGSGYGYTF. DNA of the CDR3: TGTGCCAGCAGCTTAGGCAGCGGCTATGGCTACACCTTC.

This chain joins TRBV28 and TRBJ1-2; possible D gene TRBD1, 5 bases. CDR3 length: 13 amino acids. V lost 6 bases and J lost 0, with 8 bases in between. Germline values: CDR1 MDHEN, CDR2 SYDVKM. For the CDR3, the DNA is TGTGCCAGCAGGGGGCCCCCTAACTATGGCTACACCTTC. As protein: CASRGPPNYGYTF.

This chain uses TRBV28 with TRBJ1-5; D unresolved. The CDR3 spans 16 residues. The germline gives CDR1 MDHEN, CDR2 SYDVKM. Trimming stripped 6 bases from V and 3 bases from J, with 18 bases between. The CDR3 sequence is CASRISDRLNNQPQHF. The CDR3 nucleotides are TGTGCCAGCAGAATTTCTGACCGATTGAACAATCAGCCCCAGCATTTT.

The V and J genes are TRBV2 and TRBJ2-3, with D tentatively TRBD1 (5 bases). The CDR3 is 11 residues long. V lost 6 bases and J 4 bases, leaving 5 bases between the germline ends. Germline loops: CDR1 SNHLY, CDR2 FYNNEI. This CDR3 is CASRQADTQYF. In DNA, the CDR3 is TGTGCCAGCAGACAGGCAGATACGCAGTATTTT.

The J gene is TRBJ2-1, the V gene TRBV7-3; either TRBD1 or TRBD2 may supply D (5 bases each). This CDR3 contains 15 residues. Trimming stripped 4 bases from V and 5 bases from J, with 15 bases between. The germline V gene encodes CDR1 SGHTA and CDR2 FQGTGA. DNA of the CDR3: TGTGCCAGCAGCTCCACTCCCGGGACCAACAATGAGCAGTTCTTC. Translating it yields CASSSTPGTNNEQFF.

This chain links TRBV19 with TRBJ2-1; D is possibly TRBD1 (6 bases). The V end lost 6 bases, the J end lost 2 bases, and 14 bases lay between the germline ends. CDR1 LNHDA and CDR2 SQIVND come from the germline V gene (reference sequence). CDR3 size: 15 residues. Here the CDR3 DNA reads TGTGCCAGTAGATCACAGGGTTCCCCCTACAATGAGCAGTTCTTC. The encoded protein is CASRSQGSPYNEQFF. Combining the CDR3 with reference TRBV19 and TRBJ2-1 gives the whole variable domain DGGITQSPKYLFRKEGQNVTLSCEQNLNHDAMYWYRQDPGQGLRLIYYSQIVNDFQKGDIAEGYSVSREKKESFPLTVTSAQKNPTAFYLCASRSQGSPYNEQFFGPGTRLTVL.

J is TRBJ2-1 and V is TRBV6-6; D is possibly TRBD2 (5 bases). The V gene lost 2 bases and the J gene lost 12 bases, with 14 bases spanning the gap. CDR1 MNHNY and CDR2 SVGAGI come from the germline V gene (reference sequence). CDR3 length: 13 amino acids. In nucleotides, the CDR3 is TGTGCCAGCAGTTACGCCGTCCGGGAAGGGCAGTTCTTC. Translating gives CASSYAVREGQFF.

In DNA form, the CDR3 reads TGTGCCAGCCTTTCGCCTAGCGGGAGAGGGACGACCGGGGAGCTGTTTTTT. As protein: CASLSPSGRGTTGELFF. The V gene is TRBV28, the J gene TRBJ2-2; 10 positions agree with TRBD2. Germline V gene lookup returns CDR1 MDHEN and CDR2 SYDVKM. V dropped 8 bases and J dropped 5; count of bases not matched to a gene: 14. The CDR3 consists of 17 residues.